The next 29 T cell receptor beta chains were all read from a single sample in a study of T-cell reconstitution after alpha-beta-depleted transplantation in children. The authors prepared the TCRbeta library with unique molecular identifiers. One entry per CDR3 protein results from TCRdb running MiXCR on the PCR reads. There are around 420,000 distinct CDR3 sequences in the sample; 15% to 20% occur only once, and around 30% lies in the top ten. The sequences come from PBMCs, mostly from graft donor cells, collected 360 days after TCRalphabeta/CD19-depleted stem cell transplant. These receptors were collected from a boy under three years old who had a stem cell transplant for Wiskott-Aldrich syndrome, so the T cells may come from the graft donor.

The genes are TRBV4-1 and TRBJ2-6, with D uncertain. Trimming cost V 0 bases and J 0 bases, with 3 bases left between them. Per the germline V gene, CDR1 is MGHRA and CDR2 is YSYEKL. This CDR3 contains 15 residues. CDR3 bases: TGCGCCAGCAGCCAAGAGTACTCTGGGGCCAACGTCCTGACTTTC. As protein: CASSQEYSGANVLTF.

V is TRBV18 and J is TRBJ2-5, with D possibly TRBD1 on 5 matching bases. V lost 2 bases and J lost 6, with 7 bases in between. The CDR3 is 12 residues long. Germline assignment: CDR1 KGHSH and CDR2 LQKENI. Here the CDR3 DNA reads TGTGCCAGCTCACCAAAGGGGCAGACCCAGTACTTC. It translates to CASSPKGQTQYF.

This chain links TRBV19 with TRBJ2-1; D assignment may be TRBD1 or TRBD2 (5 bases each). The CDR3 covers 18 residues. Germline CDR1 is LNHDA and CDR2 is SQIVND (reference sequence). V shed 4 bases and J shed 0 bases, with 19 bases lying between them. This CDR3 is CASSRDPPQAHSYNEQFF. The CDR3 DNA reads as TGTGCCAGTAGTAGGGACCCCCCACAGGCTCACTCCTACAATGAGCAGTTCTTC. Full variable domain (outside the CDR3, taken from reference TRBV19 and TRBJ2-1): DGGITQSPKYLFRKEGQNVTLSCEQNLNHDAMYWYRQDPGQGLRLIYYSQIVNDFQKGDIAEGYSVSREKKESFPLTVTSAQKNPTAFYLCASSRDPPQAHSYNEQFFGPGTRLTVL.

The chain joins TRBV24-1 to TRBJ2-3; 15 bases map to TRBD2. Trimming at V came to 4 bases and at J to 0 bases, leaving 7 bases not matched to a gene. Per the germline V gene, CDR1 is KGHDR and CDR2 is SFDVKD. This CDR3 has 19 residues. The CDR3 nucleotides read TGTGCCACCAGTGACCCCGGGACTAGCGGGAGGTCTAGCACAGATACGCAGTATTTT. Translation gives CATSDPGTSGRSSTDTQYF.

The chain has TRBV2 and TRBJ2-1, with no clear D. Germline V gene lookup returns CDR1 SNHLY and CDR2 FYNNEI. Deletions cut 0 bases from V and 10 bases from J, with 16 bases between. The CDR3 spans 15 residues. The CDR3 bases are TGTGCCAGCAGTGAAGCGCTGGGTAAGGTAAACGAGCAGTTCTTC. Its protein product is CASSEALGKVNEQFF.

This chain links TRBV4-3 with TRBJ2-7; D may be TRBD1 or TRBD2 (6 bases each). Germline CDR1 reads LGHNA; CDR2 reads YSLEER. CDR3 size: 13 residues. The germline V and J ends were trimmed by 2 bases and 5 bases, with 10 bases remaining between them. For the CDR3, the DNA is TGCGCCAGCAGCCAACAGGAGGGGGACGAGCAGTACTTC. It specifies CASSQQEGDEQYF.

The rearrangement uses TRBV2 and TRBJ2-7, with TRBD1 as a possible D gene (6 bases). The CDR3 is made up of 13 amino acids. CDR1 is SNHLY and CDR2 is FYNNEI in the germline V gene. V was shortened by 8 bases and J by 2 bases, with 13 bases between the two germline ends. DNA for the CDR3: TGTGCCAGCTTTGGACAGTTTGCCTACGAGCAGTACTTC. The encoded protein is CASFGQFAYEQYF.

The CDR3 region has the DNA TGTGCCAGCAGCTTGCAGGGGGTCGTAGGCATTCAGTACTTC. It is translated as CASSLQGVVGIQYF. The rearrangement joins TRBV7-2 to TRBJ2-4; TRBD1 aligns across 7 bases. This CDR3 comprises 14 residues. V lost 3 bases and J lost 9; bases outside the gene matches: 8. Per germline, CDR1 SGHTA and CDR2 FQGNSA.

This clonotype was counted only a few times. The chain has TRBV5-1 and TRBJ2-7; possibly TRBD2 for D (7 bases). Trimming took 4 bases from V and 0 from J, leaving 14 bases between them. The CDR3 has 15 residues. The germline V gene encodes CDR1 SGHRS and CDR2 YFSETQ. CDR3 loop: CASSRGRAFSYEQYF. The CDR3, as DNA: TGCGCCAGCAGCAGGGGGAGGGCTTTCTCCTACGAGCAGTACTTC.

The CDR3 sequence: CSASGPFSNYGYTF. The CDR3 nucleotides are TGCAGTGCTAGCGGGCCCTTCTCTAACTATGGCTACACCTTC. The gene calls are TRBV20-1 and TRBJ1-2; D is unclear. The CDR3 covers 14 residues. Trimming took off 3 bases at V and 0 bases at J, with 11 bases between the two ends. CDR1 and CDR2 (germline): DFQATT, SNEGSKA (reference sequence).

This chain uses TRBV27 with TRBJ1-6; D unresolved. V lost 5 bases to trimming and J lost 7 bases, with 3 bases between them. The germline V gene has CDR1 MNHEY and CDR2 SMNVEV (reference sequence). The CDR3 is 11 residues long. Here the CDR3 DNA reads TGTGCCAGCAGTGGCAATTCACCCCTCCACTTT. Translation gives CASSGNSPLHF.

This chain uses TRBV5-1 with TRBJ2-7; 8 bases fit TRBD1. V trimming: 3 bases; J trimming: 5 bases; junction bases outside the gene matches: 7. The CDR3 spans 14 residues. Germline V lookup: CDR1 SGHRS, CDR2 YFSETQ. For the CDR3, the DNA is TGCGCCAGCAGCTGGGGCACAGGGGGAAACGAGCAGTACTTC. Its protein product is CASSWGTGGNEQYF. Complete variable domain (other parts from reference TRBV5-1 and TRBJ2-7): KAGVTQTPRYLIKTRGQQVTLSCSPISGHRSVSWYQQTPGQGLQFLFEYFSETQRNKGNFPGRFSGRQFSNSRSEMNVSTLELGDSALYLCASSWGTGGNEQYFGPGTRLTVT.

The CDR3 DNA sequence: TGTGCCAGCAGTTTGACCCCAGTCCGGGGGCTAAATGGGGAGACCCAGTACTTC. Translating it yields CASSLTPVRGLNGETQYF. The chain links TRBV28 to TRBJ2-5; TRBD1 or TRBD2 may be the D gene (6 bases each). V lost 3 bases and J 5 bases, leaving 25 bases between the germline ends. This CDR3 is 18 amino acids long. Looked up from germline, CDR1 is MDHEN and CDR2 is SYDVKM.

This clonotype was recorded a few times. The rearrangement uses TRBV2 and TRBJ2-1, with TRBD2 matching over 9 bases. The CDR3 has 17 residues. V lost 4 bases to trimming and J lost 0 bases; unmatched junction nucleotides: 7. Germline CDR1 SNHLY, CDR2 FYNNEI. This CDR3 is CASSASGGHSSYNEQFF. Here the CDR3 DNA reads TGTGCCAGCAGTGCCAGCGGGGGGCACAGCTCCTACAATGAGCAGTTCTTC.

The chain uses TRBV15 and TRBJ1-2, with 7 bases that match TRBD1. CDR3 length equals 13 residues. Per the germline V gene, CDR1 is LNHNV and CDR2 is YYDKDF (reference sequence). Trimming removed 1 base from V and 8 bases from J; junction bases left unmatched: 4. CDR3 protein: CATSRGDSGGYTF. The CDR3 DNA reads TGTGCCACCAGCAGAGGGGACAGCGGCGGCTACACCTTC.

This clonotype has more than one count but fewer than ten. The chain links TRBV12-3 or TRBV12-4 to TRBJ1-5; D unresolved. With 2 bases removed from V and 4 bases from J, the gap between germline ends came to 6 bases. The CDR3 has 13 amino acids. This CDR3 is CASSLLANQPQHF. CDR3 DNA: TGTGCCAGCAGTTTATTAGCGAATCAGCCCCAGCATTTT.

Here the CDR3 DNA reads TGCAGTGCTAGAGAAATCCGGACTCCCCCTATTGAGCAGTTCTTC. Protein product: CSAREIRTPPIEQFF. V and J are TRBV20-1 and TRBJ2-1, with D possibly TRBD2 on 5 matching bases. The CDR3 consists of 15 residues. The V and J ends lost 0 bases and 9 bases respectively, with 18 bases between them. Germline values: CDR1 DFQATT, CDR2 SNEGSKA (reference sequence).

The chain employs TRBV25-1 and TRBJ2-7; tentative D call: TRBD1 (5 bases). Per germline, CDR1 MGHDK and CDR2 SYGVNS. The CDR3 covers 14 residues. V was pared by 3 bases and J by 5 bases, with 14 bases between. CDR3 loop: CASSDYQGSDEQYF. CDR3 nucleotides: TGTGCCAGCAGTGACTACCAGGGATCCGACGAGCAGTACTTC.

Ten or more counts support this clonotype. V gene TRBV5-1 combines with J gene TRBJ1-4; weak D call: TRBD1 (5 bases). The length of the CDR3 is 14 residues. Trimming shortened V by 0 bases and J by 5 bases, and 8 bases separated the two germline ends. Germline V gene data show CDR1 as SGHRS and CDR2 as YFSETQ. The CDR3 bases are TGCGCCAGCAGCTTGGCGGGGGGGAATGAAAAACTGTTTTTT. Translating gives CASSLAGGNEKLFF.

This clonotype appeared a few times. This CDR3 is CASSFTHSGANVLTF. Written as DNA, the CDR3 is TGTGCCAGCAGCTTTACCCACTCTGGGGCCAACGTCCTGACTTTC. J is TRBJ2-6 and V is TRBV7-9; no clear D gene. There are 15 residues in the CDR3. The V end lost 3 bases, the J end lost 0 bases, and 6 bases lay between the germline ends. CDR1 is SEHNR and CDR2 is FQNEAQ in the germline V gene (reference sequence).

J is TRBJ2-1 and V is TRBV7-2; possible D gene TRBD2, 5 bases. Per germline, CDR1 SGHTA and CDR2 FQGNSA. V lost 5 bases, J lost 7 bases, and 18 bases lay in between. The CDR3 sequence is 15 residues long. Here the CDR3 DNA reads TGTGCCAGCAGCAAGACGCCCGGGAACGGGAATGAGCAGTTCTTC. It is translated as CASSKTPGNGNEQFF.

CDR3 sequence: CSVQDRFQETQYF. Written as DNA, the CDR3 is TGCAGCGTCCAAGACAGGTTCCAAGAGACCCAGTACTTC. The V and J genes are TRBV29-1 and TRBJ2-5; possibly TRBD1 for D (6 bases). The germline V gene encodes CDR1 SQVTM and CDR2 ANQGSEA. V shed 6 bases and J shed 1 base, with 12 bases lying between them. The CDR3 has 13 amino acids.

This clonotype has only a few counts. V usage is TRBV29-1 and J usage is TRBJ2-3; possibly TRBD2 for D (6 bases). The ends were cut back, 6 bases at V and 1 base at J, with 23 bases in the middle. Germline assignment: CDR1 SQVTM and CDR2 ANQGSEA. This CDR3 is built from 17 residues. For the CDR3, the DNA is TGCAGCGTACGTTCCCCCTGGCGAGCGGGTGGCACAGATACGCAGTATTTT. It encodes CSVRSPWRAGGTDTQYF.

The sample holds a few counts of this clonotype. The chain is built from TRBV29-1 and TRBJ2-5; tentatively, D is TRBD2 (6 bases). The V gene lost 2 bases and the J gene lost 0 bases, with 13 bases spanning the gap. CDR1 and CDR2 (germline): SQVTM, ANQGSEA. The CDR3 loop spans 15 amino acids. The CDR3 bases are TGCAGCGTTGAAAGGGGAGGAAGGAACCAAGAGACCCAGTACTTC. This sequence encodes CSVERGGRNQETQYF.

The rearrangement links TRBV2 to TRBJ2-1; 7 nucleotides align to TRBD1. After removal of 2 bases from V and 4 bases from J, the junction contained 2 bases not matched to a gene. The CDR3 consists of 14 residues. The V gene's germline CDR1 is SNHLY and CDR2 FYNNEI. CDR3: CASSERTGYNEQFF. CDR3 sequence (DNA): TGTGCCAGCAGTGAACGGACAGGATACAATGAGCAGTTCTTC.

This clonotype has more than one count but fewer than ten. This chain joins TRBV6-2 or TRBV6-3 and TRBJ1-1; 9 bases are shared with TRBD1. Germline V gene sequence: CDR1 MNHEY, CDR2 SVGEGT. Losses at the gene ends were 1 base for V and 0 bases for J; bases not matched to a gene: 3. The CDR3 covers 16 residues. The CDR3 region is CASSYWDRAVNTEAFF. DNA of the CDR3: TGTGCCAGCAGTTACTGGGACAGGGCGGTGAACACTGAAGCTTTCTTT.

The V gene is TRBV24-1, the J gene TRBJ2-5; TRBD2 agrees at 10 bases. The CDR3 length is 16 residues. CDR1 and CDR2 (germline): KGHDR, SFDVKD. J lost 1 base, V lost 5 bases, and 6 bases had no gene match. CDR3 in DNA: TGTGCCACCAGTGCGGCTAGCGGGGGCCCCCAAGAGACCCAGTACTTC. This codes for CATSAASGGPQETQYF.

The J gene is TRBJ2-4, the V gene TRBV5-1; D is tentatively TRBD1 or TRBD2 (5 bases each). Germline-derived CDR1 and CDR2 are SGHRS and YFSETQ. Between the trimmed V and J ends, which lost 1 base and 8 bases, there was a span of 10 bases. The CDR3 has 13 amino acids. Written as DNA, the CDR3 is TGCGCCAGCAGCTTGCCGGGGCTGGACATTCAGTACTTC. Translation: CASSLPGLDIQYF. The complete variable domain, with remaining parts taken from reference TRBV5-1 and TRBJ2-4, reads KAGVTQTPRYLIKTRGQQVTLSCSPISGHRSVSWYQQTPGQGLQFLFEYFSETQRNKGNFPGRFSGRQFSNSRSEMNVSTLELGDSALYLCASSLPGLDIQYFGAGTRLSVL.

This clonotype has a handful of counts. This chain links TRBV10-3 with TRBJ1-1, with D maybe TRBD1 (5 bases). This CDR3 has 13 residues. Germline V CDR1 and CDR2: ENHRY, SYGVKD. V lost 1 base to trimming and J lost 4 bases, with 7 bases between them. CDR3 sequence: CAISELRGTEAFF. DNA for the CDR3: TGTGCCATCAGTGAGTTAAGGGGCACTGAAGCTTTCTTT.